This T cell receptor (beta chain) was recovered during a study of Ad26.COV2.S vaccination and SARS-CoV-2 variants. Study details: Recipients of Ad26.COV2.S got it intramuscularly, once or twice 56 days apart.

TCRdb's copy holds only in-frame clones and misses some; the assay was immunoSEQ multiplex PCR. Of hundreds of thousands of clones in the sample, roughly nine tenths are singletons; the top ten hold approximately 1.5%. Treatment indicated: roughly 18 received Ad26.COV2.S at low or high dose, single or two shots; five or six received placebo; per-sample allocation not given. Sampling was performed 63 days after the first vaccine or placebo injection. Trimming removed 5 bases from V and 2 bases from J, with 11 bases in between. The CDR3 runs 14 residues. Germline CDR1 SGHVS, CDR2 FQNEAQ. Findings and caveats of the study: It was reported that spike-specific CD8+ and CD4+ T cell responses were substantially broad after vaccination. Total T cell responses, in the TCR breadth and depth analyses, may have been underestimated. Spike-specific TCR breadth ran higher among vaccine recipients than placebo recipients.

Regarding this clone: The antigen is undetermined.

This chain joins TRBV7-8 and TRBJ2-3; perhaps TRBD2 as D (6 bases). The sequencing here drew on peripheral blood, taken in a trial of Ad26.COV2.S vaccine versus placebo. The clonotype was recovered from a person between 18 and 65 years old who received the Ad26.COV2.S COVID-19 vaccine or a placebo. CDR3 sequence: CASSPPGDTDTQYF. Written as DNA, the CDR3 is TGTGCCAGCAGCCCCCCGGGGGACACAGATACGCAGTATTTT. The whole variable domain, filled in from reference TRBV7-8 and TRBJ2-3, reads GAGVSQSPRYKVAKRGQDVALRCDPISGHVSLFWYQQALGQGPEFLTYFQNEAQLDKSGLPSDRFFAERPEGSVSTLKIQRTQQEDSAVYLCASSPPGDTDTQYFGPGTRLTVL.